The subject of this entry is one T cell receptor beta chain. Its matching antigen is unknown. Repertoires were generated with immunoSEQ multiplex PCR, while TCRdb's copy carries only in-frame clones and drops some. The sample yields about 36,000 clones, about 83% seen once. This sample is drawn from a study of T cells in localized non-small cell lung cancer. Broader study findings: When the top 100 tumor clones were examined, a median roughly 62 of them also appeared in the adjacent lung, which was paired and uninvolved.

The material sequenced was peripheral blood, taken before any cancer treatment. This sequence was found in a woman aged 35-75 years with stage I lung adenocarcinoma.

CDR3 bases: TGTGCCAGCACCTCAGGGGCGGGGGGTAGCACAGATACGCAGTATTTT. Translated: CASTSGAGGSTDTQYF. The gene calls are TRBV25-1 and TRBJ2-3; TRBD2 matches at 8 bases. V lost 7 bases, J lost 0 bases, and 9 bases stayed unmatched. This CDR3 has 16 residues. The germline CDR1 and CDR2 sequences are MGHDK and SYGVNS.